This T cell receptor (beta chain) is from a study of T cells in Graves' hyperthyroidism and ophthalmopathy. Study results and limitations: Blood samples included most of the expanded thyroid clonotypes exceeding 0.001.

The investigators amplified TCR beta CDR3 regions from RNA transcripts. The HTBI primer set was used in a first-round RT-PCR of the TCR CDR3. TCRdb re-analysed the multiplex PCR reads in MiXCR, keeping a single row per CDR3 protein. Of 450,000 to 650,000 distinct CDR3 sequences in the sample, roughly a sixth were seen once. V lost 5 bases and J lost 2; bases outside the gene matches: 6. The CDR3 is 18 amino acids. Germline loops: CDR1 MGHRA, CDR2 YSYEKL. Concerning this clonotype itself: Antigen: not known.

Sequencing was carried out using blood. This chain connects TRBV4-1 to TRBJ2-2, with 15 bases matching TRBD2. This sequence originates from a young woman with Graves' ophthalmopathy. The CDR3 reads CASSLWTSGGVNTGELFF. The CDR3 DNA is TGCGCCAGCAGCTTATGGACTAGCGGGGGGGTCAACACCGGGGAGCTGTTTTTT.